Described below is a single T cell receptor (beta chain) sequence and its context. This sample was included in a study of human T cells and chemical hapten exposure. The sample's time point: patch test 1, 2 weeks after DPC sensitization. The treatment here: therapeutic diphenylcyclopropenone sensitization with weekly scalp DPC. Total RNA was isolated from unfractionated whole blood. TCRdb itself ran the RACE reads through MiXCR, one entry per CDR3 protein. The table records 95,000 or so distinct CDR3 sequences, roughly a tenth of them present only once. The germline CDR1 and CDR2 sequences are MGHRA and YSYEKL. Trimming cost V 0 bases and J 11 bases, with 7 bases left between them. The CDR3 spans 11 residues.

The TCR was taken from a man in his forties with alopecia areata. Some clones in this sample may be carry-over from other donors' samples. The sequenced sample was whole blood, obtained in connection with sensitization to the hapten diphenylcyclopropenone (DPC). V is TRBV4-1 and J is TRBJ1-1; D ambiguous. The chain's CDR3 is CASSQDDWAFF. Written as DNA, the CDR3 is TGCGCCAGCAGCCAAGATGACTGGGCTTTCTTT.